This T cell receptor beta chain stems from a study of CD8+CD57+ T cells in acquired aplastic anemia. The overall study: Sorted cells (CD4+ and CD8+) yielded DNA amounts that averaged about 2.9 ug.

Findings of the study overall: Between patients and controls, CD8+ Simpson's diversity did not vary significantly. Approximately 27 CD8+ CDR3 sequences occurred in both the patients and the controls.

Patients picked for sequencing had shown CD8+CD57+ cell expansion detected by flow cytometry. A severe acquired aplastic anemia diagnosis applied to all patients. A word on this clonotype: Its cognate antigen is unknown.

Researchers used genomic DNA as the template to profile TCR beta VDJ and CDR3. A single record per CDR3 protein comes from TCRdb applying MiXCR to the reads. Of over 150,000 distinct CDR3 sequences listed, almost 50% are singletons. With 3 bases clipped from V and 4 bases from J, the junction kept 3 bases outside the gene matches. Looked up from germline, CDR1 is ENHRY and CDR2 is SYGVKD. The CDR3 has 14 residues. This TCR was recovered from a human donor with aplastic anemia. Sequencing was carried out using sorted CD4+, CD8+, or CD8+CD57+ T cells (not recorded which) from PBMCs. The gene calls are TRBV10-3 and TRBJ1-5, with 7 positions matching TRBD1. The CDR3 region has the DNA TGTGCCATCAGTGAAGACAGGGTTAATCAGCCCCAGCATTTT. Translating gives CAISEDRVNQPQHF.